A single sample gave rise to the 8 T cell receptor beta chains below, sequenced in a study of regulatory T cells in long-lasting Graves disease. In building TCR beta libraries, iRepertoire HTBI primers were used together with Arm-PCR of CDR3 regions. Each CDR3 protein gets one entry after TCRdb re-called the multiplex PCR reads with MiXCR. Seen here are 620,000 or so distinct CDR3 sequences, roughly 15% observed once, and the top ten hold 15% to 20%. Time point described: newly diagnosed GD, antithyroid drugs for less than 3 months. The authors made the TCR library using RNA they extracted from PBMCs. Separately, the same data were catalogued under a study of T cells in Graves' hyperthyroidism and ophthalmopathy.

The starting material was peripheral blood mononuclear cells (PBMCs), obtained at new diagnosis, from a patient treated with antithyroid drugs. All receptors derive from a woman in her twenties or thirties with Graves disease.

This clonotype appeared many times. This sequence joins TRBV28 and TRBJ1-1; tentatively, D is TRBD1 (5 bases). CDR1 is MDHEN and CDR2 is SYDVKM in the germline V gene. This CDR3 contains 11 residues. With 4 bases removed from V and 11 bases from J, the gap between germline ends came to 11 bases. The CDR3 loop reads CASSWGLGAFF. The DNA for the CDR3 is TGTGCCAGCAGTTGGGGCCTGGGGGCTTTCTTT. Looking up the rest from reference TRBV28 and TRBJ1-1 gives the full variable domain: DVKVTQSSRYLVKRTGEKVFLECVQDMDHENMFWYRQDPGLGLRLIYFSYDVKMKEKGDIPEGYSVSREKKERFSLILESASTNQTSMYLCASSWGLGAFFGQGTRLTVV.

Worth noting for this clonotype: This clone may be a read error of a much larger clone one base away. The V gene is TRBV19, the J gene TRBJ2-7; D possibly corresponds to TRBD1 (6 bases). This CDR3 spans 13 amino acids. Germline-derived CDR1 and CDR2 are LNHDA and SQIVND (reference sequence). CDR3 loop: CASRRTATYEQNF. DNA for the CDR3: TGTGCCAGTAGGCGGACAGCTACGTACGAGCAGAACTTC.

In its sample, this clonotype was seen a few times. The chain joins TRBV5-6 to TRBJ2-7; D may match TRBD1 or TRBD2 (5 bases each). Trimming shortened V by 5 bases and J by 0 bases, and 15 bases separated the two germline ends. This CDR3 contains 15 residues. Germline V CDR1 and CDR2: SGHDT, YYEEEE. This CDR3 is CASSEGPQSSYEQYF. CDR3 coding DNA: TGTGCCAGCAGTGAGGGGCCCCAGAGCTCCTACGAGCAGTACTTC.

The chain employs TRBV29-1 and TRBJ2-3; D may match TRBD1 or TRBD2 (6 bases each). The germline CDR1 and CDR2 sequences are SQVTM and ANQGSEA. CDR3 length: 15 residues. Trimming pared 4 bases from V and 4 bases from J, leaving 18 bases between. CDR3 in amino acids: CSVAGGGVLADTQYF. In DNA, the CDR3 is TGCAGCGTTGCCGGGGGCGGGGTACTGGCAGATACGCAGTATTTT.

This clonotype was seen ten or more times. The chain carries TRBV28 and TRBJ1-2; D unresolved. Germline-derived CDR1 and CDR2 are MDHEN and SYDVKM. This CDR3 spans 13 amino acids. V lost 4 bases, J lost 4 bases, and 10 bases lay in between. Written as DNA, the CDR3 is TGTGCCAGCAGTTCCCCAAATCTCTATGGCTACACCTTC. It codes for CASSSPNLYGYTF.

The sample holds many counts of this clonotype. The chain joins TRBV6-1 to TRBJ2-7; tentatively, D is TRBD1 or TRBD2 (5 bases each). Germline CDR1 MNHNS, CDR2 SASEGT. The CDR3 contains 12 residues. V lost 8 bases, J lost 4 bases, and 12 bases lay in between. The CDR3 reads CASAGAVYEQYF. The CDR3, as DNA: TGTGCCAGCGCCGGGGCAGTATACGAGCAGTACTTC.

The chain employs TRBV20-1 and TRBJ2-7; 13 nucleotides match TRBD2. This CDR3 is 14 amino acids long. The germline CDR1 and CDR2 sequences are DFQATT and SNEGSKA (reference sequence). V gave up 5 bases and J gave up 3 bases; unmatched junction bases: 4. CDR3 in DNA: TGCAGTGCTGGCGGGACTAGCGGGAACTACGAGCAGTACTTC. This codes for CSAGGTSGNYEQYF.

This clonotype came up a few times. This CDR3 reads CASSLVGLAASESSTDTQYF. The CDR3, as DNA: TGTGCCAGCAGCTTAGTTGGACTAGCGGCCTCCGAATCTAGCACAGATACGCAGTATTTT. V usage is TRBV7-3 and J usage is TRBJ2-3; 10 bases map to TRBD2. Germline lookup yields CDR1 SGHTA and CDR2 FQGTGA. J was trimmed by 0 bases and V by 2 bases; bases with no gene match: 14. This CDR3 comprises 20 residues.